The 24 T cell receptor beta chains given below trace back to one sample, sequenced in a study of T cell repertoires in cytomegalovirus infection. The antigens of these receptors remain unknown. TCRdb fed the reads into MiXCR, producing one record per CDR3 protein. The data contain 450,000 to 550,000 distinct CDR3 sequences, roughly 43% of them seen just once; the ten biggest clones take up 35% to 50%. The starting material was cultured PBMCs, obtained from culture after CMV antigen stimulation. The receptors derive from a human donor in good health (CMV status not recorded). Some clones in this sample may be carry-over from other donors' samples.

The sample holds a few counts of this clonotype. This chain links TRBV7-2 with TRBJ2-1; the D is unclear. The germline V and J ends were trimmed by 4 bases and 7 bases, with 11 bases remaining between them. The CDR3 has 13 residues. CDR1 and CDR2 (germline): SGHTA, FQGNSA. The CDR3 region has the DNA TGTGCCAGCAGCTCGTATACCAGAAATGAGCAGTTCTTC. Its translation is CASSSYTRNEQFF.

This clonotype was counted between two and nine times. The rearrangement joins TRBV6-1 to TRBJ2-2; no reliable D call. CDR1 is MNHNS and CDR2 is SASEGT in the germline V gene. V lost 7 bases to trimming and J lost 2 bases, with 11 bases between them. This CDR3 spans 14 amino acids. The CDR3, as DNA: TGTGCCAGCAAGAAAAGCTCAAACACCGGGGAGCTGTTTTTT. Translated, it gives CASKKSSNTGELFF.

The chain couples TRBV5-1 to TRBJ2-3; D may be TRBD2 (6 bases). The CDR3 length is 14 residues. Trimming left V 5 bases short and J 2 bases short, with 12 bases between. Germline assignment: CDR1 SGHRS and CDR2 YFSETQ. The CDR3 spells CASSGGATTDTQYF. In DNA, the CDR3 is TGCGCCAGCAGTGGAGGGGCTACCACAGATACGCAGTATTTT.

This clonotype was counted between two and nine times. V usage is TRBV5-1 and J usage is TRBJ1-2, with 10 bases fitting TRBD1. Trimming removed 5 bases from V and 5 bases from J; junction bases left unmatched: 6. The CDR3 has 14 amino acids. The germline V gene has CDR1 SGHRS and CDR2 YFSETQ. CDR3 amino acids: CASRSPGQGYGYTF. CDR3 nucleotides: TGCGCCAGCAGGAGTCCGGGACAGGGGTATGGCTACACCTTC.

CDR3 nucleotides: TGCGCCAGCAGCCAAGAAATCGCGGGCTACTCCTACGAGCAGTACTTC. The encoded protein is CASSQEIAGYSYEQYF. V usage is TRBV4-1 and J usage is TRBJ2-7; the D gene is possibly TRBD2 (5 bases). The germline CDR1 and CDR2 sequences are MGHRA and YSYEKL. Trimming removed 0 bases at V and 0 bases at J, with 12 bases between. The CDR3 is made up of 16 amino acids.

This clonotype turned up a few times. One junction end does not reproduce the germline sequence, and a read error may be involved. V is TRBV7-2 and J is TRBJ2-7; D perhaps matches TRBD2 (5 bases). Looked up from germline, CDR1 is SGHTA and CDR2 is FQGNSA. The CDR3 loop spans 12 amino acids. CDR3 region: CASSLASGVPTF. DNA of the CDR3: TGTGCCAGCAGCTTAGCATCCGGGGTCCCGACCTTC.

This clonotype turned up a few times. The chain uses TRBV6-5 and TRBJ1-2; 7 bases fit TRBD1. The ends lost 6 bases at V and 5 bases at J; junction bases unmatched: 18. The CDR3 covers 17 residues. Germline V lookup: CDR1 MNHEY, CDR2 SVGAGI. CDR3 sequence reads: CASSRTGSRTGRYGYTF. CDR3 DNA: TGTGCCAGCAGCCGTACGGGCTCTCGGACAGGCCGTTATGGCTACACCTTC.

The V call is TRBV5-4, the J call TRBJ2-3; D is perhaps TRBD2 (5 bases). Looked up from germline, CDR1 is SGHNT and CDR2 is YYREEE (reference sequence). V lost 0 bases and J lost 8, with 19 bases in between. This CDR3 comprises 16 residues. The CDR3 here is CASSLEPGATAGTQYF. As DNA, the CDR3 is TGTGCCAGCAGCTTGGAACCCGGAGCAACGGCGGGTACGCAGTATTTT. Based on the CDR3 plus reference TRBV5-4 and TRBJ2-3, the full variable domain is ETGVTQSPTHLIKTRGQQVTLRCSSQSGHNTVSWYQQALGQGPQFIFQYYREEENGRGNFPPRFSGLQFPNYSSELNVNALELDDSALYLCASSLEPGATAGTQYFGPGTRLTVL.

This clonotype was recorded a few times. This chain joins TRBV7-9 and TRBJ2-2; D gene ambiguous. CDR1 SEHNR and CDR2 FQNEAQ come from the germline V gene (reference sequence). The V end lost 3 bases, the J end lost 4 bases, and 9 bases lay between the germline ends. CDR3 length equals 14 residues. CDR3 bases: TGTGCCAGCAGCTTTTTTTTTGGCACCGGGGAGCTGTTTTTT. It specifies CASSFFFGTGELFF.

This chain links TRBV7-2 with TRBJ1-1; 8 positions agree with TRBD1. CDR1 and CDR2 (germline): SGHTA, FQGNSA. This CDR3 spans 14 amino acids. V was clipped by 4 bases and J by 4 bases; unmatched bases: 5. The CDR3 reads CASSSQGASTEAFF. The CDR3 DNA reads as TGTGCCAGCAGCTCTCAGGGGGCATCCACTGAAGCTTTCTTT.

This clonotype was counted a few times. The chain employs TRBV7-2 and TRBJ2-7, with a tentative D call TRBD2 (6 bases). Trimming took 1 base from V and 2 from J, leaving 12 bases between them. This CDR3 region has 15 residues. Germline V lookup: CDR1 SGHTA, CDR2 FQGNSA. The CDR3 DNA sequence: TGTGCCAGCAGCTTAGGGTGGGGGACTCCCTACGAGCAGTACTTC. Translating it yields CASSLGWGTPYEQYF.

This clonotype was recorded many times. The J gene is TRBJ1-1, the V gene TRBV7-6, with D perhaps matching TRBD1 (5 bases). The CDR3 extends over 14 amino acids. The germline V and J ends were trimmed by 5 bases and 6 bases, with 16 bases remaining between them. Germline CDR1 and CDR2: SGHVS and FNYEAQ. CDR3 nucleotide sequence: TGTGCCAGCAGCGCCCAATGGGAGGGACCTGAAGCTTTCTTT. It codes for CASSAQWEGPEAFF.

The chain joins TRBV6-2 or TRBV6-3 to TRBJ2-2; D gene ambiguous. Germline V lookup: CDR1 MNHEY, CDR2 SVGEGT. V was cut by 6 bases and J by 7 bases, with 18 bases left in between. The CDR3 covers 15 residues. CDR3 DNA sequence: TGTGCCAGCAGCCCGATGCCCGACATCCTCGGGGAGCTGTTTTTT. Its translation: CASSPMPDILGELFF.

The CDR3: CASSWTSGSFRTGELFF. CDR3 nucleotides: TGTGCCAGCAGCTGGACTAGCGGGAGCTTTCGCACCGGGGAGCTGTTTTTT. The rearrangement uses TRBV11-2 and TRBJ2-2; 13 positions agree with TRBD2. CDR3 size: 17 residues. The germline gives CDR1 SGHAT, CDR2 FQNNGV. Trimming at V came to 4 bases and at J to 4 bases, leaving 6 bases not matched to a gene.

This CDR3 is CASRLDRASGYTF. CDR3 bases: TGTGCCAGCAGGCTGGACAGGGCATCTGGCTACACCTTC. The chain has TRBV2 and TRBJ1-2; 8 bases match TRBD1. V shed 6 bases and J 7 bases; nucleotides not matched to a gene: 7. The V gene's germline CDR1 is SNHLY and CDR2 FYNNEI. The CDR3 length is 13 residues.

Here the CDR3 DNA reads TGTGCCAGCAGCTTGTGGGTTAAGGAGAAGGGCGAGCAGTACTTC. Amino acids: CASSLWVKEKGEQYF. V usage is TRBV5-6 and J usage is TRBJ2-7; D is uncertain. Deletions cut 1 base from V and 6 bases from J, with 17 bases between. This CDR3 contains 15 residues. The germline gives CDR1 SGHDT, CDR2 YYEEEE.

The chain employs TRBV12-3 or TRBV12-4 and TRBJ1-2; 8 bases align to TRBD1. The length of the CDR3 is 13 residues. V trimming: 5 bases; J trimming: 8 bases; junction bases outside the gene matches: 7. CDR3 amino acids: CASSPGGGGGYTF. The CDR3 DNA is TGTGCCAGCAGTCCAGGGGGCGGTGGAGGCTACACCTTC.

This clonotype was recorded many times. The chain links TRBV7-6 to TRBJ2-3; D gene unclear. Germline lookup yields CDR1 SGHVS and CDR2 FNYEAQ. V shed 1 base and J shed 6 bases, with 11 bases lying between them. The CDR3 covers 14 residues. This CDR3 is CASSLGSGRDTQYF. As DNA, the CDR3 is TGTGCCAGCAGCTTAGGTTCCGGGCGCGATACGCAGTATTTT.

The chain links TRBV4-1 to TRBJ1-4; D remains ambiguous. This CDR3 has 16 amino acids. CDR1 is MGHRA, CDR2 YSYEKL, per germline. Deletions cut 0 bases from V and 2 bases from J, with 10 bases between. CDR3 DNA sequence: TGCGCCAGCAGCCAAGATAGAAGGTACACTAATGAAAAACTGTTTTTT. It translates to CASSQDRRYTNEKLFF.

The chain has TRBV27 and TRBJ2-2; D gene ambiguous. Trimming removed 3 bases from V and 6 bases from J, with 11 bases in between. This CDR3 contains 14 residues. Per the germline V gene, CDR1 is MNHEY and CDR2 is SMNVEV (reference sequence). CDR3: CASSFHLVAGELFF. The CDR3 nucleotides are TGTGCCAGCAGTTTCCACCTGGTGGCCGGGGAGCTGTTTTTT.

V and J are TRBV7-9 and TRBJ1-5, with D unclear. Per the germline V gene, CDR1 is SEHNR and CDR2 is FQNEAQ (reference sequence). V was trimmed by 2 bases and J by 6 bases, leaving 8 bases between them. This CDR3 has 13 amino acids. CDR3 DNA: TGTGCCAGCAGCTTAAGGTGGGGTCAGCCCCAGCATTTT. This gives the protein CASSLRWGQPQHF.

This clonotype was seen once. The chain employs TRBV19 and TRBJ2-1; TRBD2 agrees at 7 bases. V shed 5 bases and J 5 bases; nucleotides not matched to a gene: 6. Germline V gene sequence: CDR1 LNHDA, CDR2 SQIVND (reference sequence). The CDR3 covers 14 residues. This CDR3 is CASSPASGNNEQFF. The CDR3 DNA reads TGTGCCAGTAGTCCGGCTAGCGGAAACAATGAGCAGTTCTTC. Together with reference TRBV19 and TRBJ2-1, the CDR3 gives the full variable domain: DGGITQSPKYLFRKEGQNVTLSCEQNLNHDAMYWYRQDPGQGLRLIYYSQIVNDFQKGDIAEGYSVSREKKESFPLTVTSAQKNPTAFYLCASSPASGNNEQFFGPGTRLTVL.

V and J are TRBV9 and TRBJ2-7; 11 nucleotides align to TRBD1. The V segment lost 0 bases and the J segment 6 bases; nucleotides outside the gene matches: 8. This CDR3 comprises 16 residues. The germline V gene has CDR1 SGDLS and CDR2 YYNGEE. CDR3 coding DNA: TGTGCCAGCAGCGTAGCAGCCGGGACAGGGGGAGGCGAGCAGTACTTC. It codes for CASSVAAGTGGGEQYF. The full variable domain, with the rest looked up from reference TRBV9 and TRBJ2-7, is DSGVTQTPKHLITATGQRVTLRCSPRSGDLSVYWYQQSLDQGLQFLIQYYNGEERAKGNILERFSAQQFPDLHSELNLSSLELGDSALYFCASSVAAGTGGGEQYFGPGTRLTVT.

This clonotype was picked up a small number of times. The gene calls are TRBV7-2 and TRBJ2-1; 10 nucleotides agree with TRBD2. The germline V gene encodes CDR1 SGHTA and CDR2 FQGNSA. This CDR3 comprises 14 residues. Trimming at V came to 5 bases and at J to 7 bases, leaving 5 bases not matched to a gene. In DNA form, the CDR3 reads TGTGCCAGCAGCCCAGGACTAGCGGAGAATGAGCAGTTCTTC. The encoded protein is CASSPGLAENEQFF.